The 19 T cell receptor beta chains given below trace back to one sample, sequenced in a study of T cell clonality in common variable immunodeficiency. TCRdb keeps only in-frame clones here, not all; method: immunoSEQ multiplex PCR. The profile covers under 40,000 clones, none occurring a single time. Material: peripheral blood mononuclear cells. These receptors all come from a person aged 18 to 75 in good health.

In its sample, this clone was seen many times. The read comes to an end 3 residues before the CDR3 does, leaving the germline J gene to fill in the end. V is TRBV30 and J is TRBJ2-2; 7 positions agree with TRBD2. The germline CDR1 and CDR2 sequences are GTSNPN and SVGIG (reference sequence). V lost 2 bases, J lost 4 bases, and 4 bases stayed unmatched. This CDR3 is built from 14 residues. Incomplete CDR3 DNA: TGTGCCTGGAGTTCGATAGCGGGCACCGGGGAG. Translating gives CAWSSIAGTGE. The whole CDR3 is CAWSSIAGTGELFF.

This clone was observed many times. With the read ending 3 residues before the CDR3 end, the germline J gene is used to fill in that end. The chain has TRBV7-9 and TRBJ1-1; D possibly corresponds to TRBD1 (5 bases). This CDR3 contains 12 residues. Germline V CDR1 and CDR2: SEHNR, FQNEAQ (reference sequence). The DNA read from the CDR3 is TGTGCCAGCAGCGTCGAAAGGGGAGGC. This gives the protein CASSVERGG. The CDR3 reads in full as CASSVERGGAFF.

In its sample, this clone was seen many times. The sequence runs out 3 residues before the end of the CDR3; the remainder is reconstructed from the germline J gene. The V and J genes are TRBV6-4 and TRBJ2-1; 7 nucleotides match TRBD2. Germline CDR1 and CDR2: MRHNA and SNTAGT. Trimming took 6 bases from V and 9 from J; bases not matched to a gene: 14. There are 15 residues in the CDR3. The CDR3 region is CASSPDDSGGGEQFF. CDR3 DNA, as far as it was read: TGTGCCAGCAGCCCGGACGACTCAGGCGGGGGTGAG.

In this sample, this clone turned up many times. The sequence runs out 3 residues before the end of the CDR3; the remainder is reconstructed from the germline J gene. V usage is TRBV20-1 and J usage is TRBJ2-2, with 7 nucleotides matching TRBD1. Germline V gene data show CDR1 as DFQATT and CDR2 as SNEGSKA (reference sequence). The CDR3 is made up of 15 amino acids. Unmatched junction bases numbered 6, after V lost 5 bases and J lost 0 bases. The CDR3 sequence is CSAWGQPSNTGELFF. The CDR3 bases that were read are TGCAGTGCTTGGGGACAGCCCTCGAACACCGGGGAG.

This clone was observed many times. The CDR3 end is not reached by the read, which stops 3 residues before it; the germline J gene fills it in. This chain connects TRBV5-1 to TRBJ2-7; D might be TRBD1 (6 bases). This CDR3 is built from 15 residues. CDR1 is SGHRS, CDR2 YFSETQ, per germline. Trimming took 3 bases from V and 1 from J, leaving 14 bases between them. The CDR3 loop is CASSWNSGASYEQYF. CDR3 bases read: TGCGCCAGCAGCTGGAACTCAGGGGCGTCCTACGAG.

This clone was recorded at least ten times. The observed sequence ends 3 residues before the CDR3 terminus, with the missing tail filled in from the germline J gene. The chain links TRBV9 to TRBJ2-1; D possibly corresponds to TRBD2 (5 bases). CDR1 is SGDLS and CDR2 is YYNGEE in the germline V gene. V was cut by 3 bases and J by 7 bases, with 11 bases left in between. The CDR3 loop spans 13 amino acids. The CDR3 bases that were read are TGTGCCAGCAGCGGACATACGGGGAATGAG. Residues: CASSGHTGNE. The full-length CDR3 reads as CASSGHTGNEQFF.

The table lists this clone with many counts. The sequenced fragment ends 3 residues before the CDR3 boundary, so the rest is inferred from the germline J gene. V and J are TRBV7-8 and TRBJ2-1; TRBD2 agrees at 11 bases. The CDR3 has 18 amino acids. V was pared by 5 bases and J by 7 bases, with 16 bases of the junction left unmatched. Germline V gene data show CDR1 as SGHVS and CDR2 as FQNEAQ. The CDR3 loop reads CASSRQVAGGGVQNEQFF. The CDR3 DNA, read in part, is TGTGCCAGCAGCCGTCAAGTAGCGGGAGGGGGTGTTCAGAATGAG. Looking up the rest from reference TRBV7-8 and TRBJ2-1 gives the full variable domain: GAGVSQSPRYKVAKRGQDVALRCDPISGHVSLFWYQQALGQGPEFLTYFQNEAQLDKSGLPSDRFFAERPEGSVSTLKIQRTQQEDSAVYLCASSRQVAGGGVQNEQFFGPGTRLTVL.

This clone has ten or more counts. The read falls 3 residues short of the CDR3 end, and the missing part is taken from the germline J gene. The chain employs TRBV20-1 and TRBJ2-5; possible D gene TRBD2, 5 bases. Germline V gene sequence: CDR1 DFQATT, CDR2 SNEGSKA (reference sequence). The CDR3 covers 13 residues. Trimming pared 2 bases from V and 4 bases from J, leaving 11 bases between. Partial CDR3 DNA: TGCAGTGCTAGACCCGAGAGGGCAGAGACC. Protein product: CSARPERAET. The complete CDR3 reads CSARPERAETQYF.

This clone was recorded many times. The CDR3 end is not reached by the read, which stops 3 residues before it; the germline J gene fills it in. The J gene is TRBJ2-3, the V gene TRBV10-3; TRBD2 is a possible D gene (6 bases). CDR3 length: 14 residues. CDR1 is ENHRY and CDR2 is SYGVKD in the germline V gene. The covered CDR3 bases are TGTGCGATAGGTCGGGGAGGCGGCACAGATACG. This sequence encodes CAIGRGGGTDT. The full CDR3 protein is CAIGRGGGTDTQYF.

In this sample, this clone turned up many times. The sequenced part of the CDR3 DNA is TGTGCCAGTAGGGAGAAAGGGGACAGGTGGTACGAG. Translated: CASREKGDRWYE. The entire CDR3 sequence reads CASREKGDRWYEQYF. The chain carries TRBV19 and TRBJ2-7, with 8 nucleotides matching TRBD1. The observed sequence ends 3 residues before the CDR3 terminus, with the missing tail filled in from the germline J gene. J gave up 4 bases and V 6 bases, and 11 bases lay outside the gene matches. The length of the CDR3 is 15 residues. CDR1 LNHDA and CDR2 SQIVND come from the germline V gene (reference sequence).

This clone was seen at least ten times. The CDR3 end lies 3 residues beyond the end of the read and is filled in from the germline J gene. J is TRBJ2-5 and V is TRBV5-1; 11 nucleotides match TRBD1. This CDR3 is 15 amino acids long. Germline CDR1 reads SGHRS; CDR2 reads YFSETQ. V trimming: 0 bases; J trimming: 5 bases; junction bases outside the gene matches: 3. The CDR3 DNA, read in part, is TGCGCCAGCAGCTTGGGGACAGGGGGCCGGGAGACC. Translation: CASSLGTGGRET. Given in full, the CDR3 is CASSLGTGGRETQYF.

At least ten counts were recorded for this clone. The CDR3 end lies 3 residues beyond the end of the read and is filled in from the germline J gene. The chain links TRBV19 to TRBJ2-2, with D possibly matching TRBD1 (6 bases). Germline-derived CDR1 and CDR2 are LNHDA and SQIVND (reference sequence). The germline V and J ends were trimmed by 8 bases and 5 bases, with 12 bases remaining between them. This CDR3 comprises 13 residues. The covered CDR3 bases are TGTGCCAGTCAAAAAGGGACAACCGGGGAG. It is translated as CASQKGTTGE. The CDR3 in full is CASQKGTTGELFF.

This clone was picked up many times. The read terminates 3 residues before the CDR3 end, so the remaining end is supplied by the germline J gene. The chain couples TRBV5-1 to TRBJ2-1; 10 bases fit TRBD2. With V trimmed by 0 bases and J by 4 bases, 13 bases remained unmatched. Germline loops: CDR1 SGHRS, CDR2 YFSETQ. The CDR3 is made up of 19 amino acids. CDR3 loop: CASSLVPRTLAGVYNEQFF. The sequenced CDR3 bases are TGCGCCAGCAGCTTGGTCCCGAGGACTCTAGCGGGAGTTTACAATGAG.

This clone was observed at least ten times. Read data end 3 residues before the CDR3 end; the end is taken from the germline J gene. The chain is built from TRBV20-1 and TRBJ2-3, with 7 bases identical to TRBD1. Germline lookup yields CDR1 DFQATT and CDR2 SNEGSKA (reference sequence). The J segment lost 6 bases and the V segment lost 2 bases, leaving 14 bases of the junction unmatched. The CDR3 extends over 16 amino acids. CDR3 loop: CSARNLGGQRQDTQYF. The CDR3 bases that were read are TGCAGTGCTAGAAATCTAGGGGGACAGCGGCAGGATACG.

Ten or more counts support this clone. Read data end 3 residues before the CDR3 end; the end is taken from the germline J gene. The rearrangement joins TRBV10-1 to TRBJ2-1; 16 nucleotides align to TRBD2. This CDR3 region has 15 residues. J was trimmed by 8 bases and V by 5 bases; bases with no gene match: 3. CDR1 WNHNN and CDR2 SYGVQD come from the germline V gene (reference sequence). CDR3: CASSPGLAGGDEQFF. The sequenced part of the CDR3 DNA is TGCGCCAGCAGTCCGGGACTAGCGGGAGGGGATGAG.

At least ten counts were recorded for this clone. The read falls 3 residues short of the CDR3 end, and the missing part is taken from the germline J gene. V is TRBV19 and J is TRBJ1-2; 10 nucleotides match TRBD1. The CDR3 is 16 amino acids. Germline V CDR1 and CDR2: LNHDA, SQIVND (reference sequence). V shed 3 bases and J 4 bases; nucleotides not matched to a gene: 8. CDR3 protein: CASSIFRGQGFYGYTF. Incomplete CDR3 DNA: TGTGCCAGTAGTATTTTTAGGGGACAGGGGTTCTATGGC.

Many counts were recorded for this clone. The read comes to an end 3 residues before the CDR3 does, leaving the germline J gene to fill in the end. V is TRBV2 and J is TRBJ2-1; 12 bases map to TRBD2. From germline, CDR1 is SNHLY and CDR2 FYNNEI. This CDR3 has 15 residues. Unmatched junction bases numbered 2, after V lost 6 bases and J lost 2 bases. The DNA read from the CDR3 is TGTGCCAGCAGGCGGACTAGCGGGGCCTACAATGAG. Residues: CASRRTSGAYNE. The full CDR3 is CASRRTSGAYNEQFF.

The table lists this clone with many counts. The read ends 3 residues before the CDR3 terminus; that terminus is restored from the germline J gene. The chain is built from TRBV20-1 and TRBJ2-2, with 9 bases lining up with TRBD2. This CDR3 has 18 residues. J gave up 3 bases and V 0 bases, and 11 bases lay outside the gene matches. Germline-derived CDR1 and CDR2 are DFQATT and SNEGSKA (reference sequence). This CDR3 reads CSARERVDLAGYTGELFF. The part of the CDR3 DNA that was read is TGCAGTGCTAGAGAGAGGGTGGATCTAGCGGGATACACCGGGGAG.

This clone came up many times. The CDR3 goes on 3 residues after the read ends, and that part is filled in from the germline J gene. The gene calls are TRBV7-9 and TRBJ2-7; D gene ambiguous. The CDR3 is 15 amino acids. The V gene lost 6 bases and the J gene lost 1 base, with 16 bases spanning the gap. CDR1 and CDR2 from the germline V gene are SEHNR and FQNEAQ (reference sequence). CDR3 amino acids: CASSISYSLSYEQYF. The sequenced CDR3 bases are TGTGCCAGCAGTATAAGTTATAGTCTATCCTACGAG.